This T cell receptor (beta chain) originates from a study of cytotoxic CD8 clonotypes in ibrutinib-treated CLL. With regard to this clone: Its specificity is unknown. One junction end does not reproduce the germline sequence, and a read error may be involved.

This CDR3 region has 16 residues. Germline lookup yields CDR1 SSHAT and CDR2 FNYEAQ (reference sequence). Overall study findings and caveats: Pretreatment clonality was elevated relative to age-matched healthy donors and paralleled circulating CD8+ T-cell counts.

Measured with immunoSEQ multiplex PCR; TCRdb has only the in-frame clones, and not every one. The sample records 200,000 to 250,000 clones, just under 80% being singletons. This TCR came from a human donor with chronic lymphocytic leukemia. This specimen consisted of PBMCs, obtained after 12 months of ibrutinib treatment. This chain joins TRBV7-7 and TRBJ2-7, with 11 bases aligning to TRBD1. CDR3 DNA: TGTGCTAGCAGCTTAGCGCAGGGACAGGGGGGCCACGGGCAGTACTTC. Protein product: CASSLAQGQGGHGQYF. The variable domain in full, with the rest retrieved from reference TRBV7-7 and TRBJ2-7, is GAGVSQSPRYKVTKRGQDVTLRCDPISSHATLYWYQQALGQGPEFLTYFNYEAQPDKSGLPSDRFSAERPEGSISTLTIQRTEQRDSAMYRCASSLAQGQGGHGQYFGPGTRLTVT.